The rows below give T cell receptor beta chains drawn from one sample of a study of monozygotic twins with inflammatory bowel disease. From its re-call of the 5' RACE reads, TCRdb lists each CDR3 protein once, without DNA. Its table records about 450,000 distinct CDR3 sequences. Material for sequencing was blood. The receptors originated from a human donor with ulcerative colitis or Crohn's disease, or a healthy co-twin of an affected twin (not recorded which). Each CDR3 is given with its conserved first and last residue. Each record gives: J gene, V gene, CDR3 protein.

J gene: TRBJ1-2
V gene: TRBV28
CDR3 protein: CASSLLGDIGGYTF

J gene: TRBJ2-1
V gene: TRBV27
CDR3 protein: CASRFAREQFF

J gene: TRBJ1-4
V gene: TRBV4-1
CDR3 protein: CASSLHNEKLFF

J gene: TRBJ2-7
V gene: TRBV27
CDR3 protein: CASSLIGVTSYEQYF

J gene: TRBJ2-7
V gene: TRBV11-2
CDR3 protein: CASSNRVYEQYF

J gene: TRBJ2-2
V gene: TRBV7-6
CDR3 protein: CASSLYPSETGELFF

J gene: TRBJ2-5
V gene: TRBV12-3/TRBV12-4
CDR3 protein: CASSSLSGGKETQYF

J gene: TRBJ1-1
V gene: TRBV18
CDR3 protein: CASSPEPGHLQAFF

J gene: TRBJ2-5
V gene: TRBV5-1
CDR3 protein: CASSLVLLAQGTETQYF

J gene: TRBJ2-3
V gene: TRBV7-2
CDR3 protein: CASSLEPSTDTQYF